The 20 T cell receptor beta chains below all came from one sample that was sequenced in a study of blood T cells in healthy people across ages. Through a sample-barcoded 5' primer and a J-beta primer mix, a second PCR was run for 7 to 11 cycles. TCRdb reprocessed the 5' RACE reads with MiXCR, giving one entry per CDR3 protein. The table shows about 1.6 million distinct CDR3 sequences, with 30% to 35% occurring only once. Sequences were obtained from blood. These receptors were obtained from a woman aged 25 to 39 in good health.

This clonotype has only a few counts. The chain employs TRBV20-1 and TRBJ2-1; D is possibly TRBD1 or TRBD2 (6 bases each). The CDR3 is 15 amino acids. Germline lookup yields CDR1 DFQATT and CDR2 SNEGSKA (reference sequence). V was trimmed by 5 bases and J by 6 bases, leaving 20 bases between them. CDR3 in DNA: TGCAGTGCTGCGCGGACAGAGCCGGGGGCCAATGAGCAGTTCTTC. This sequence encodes CSAARTEPGANEQFF.

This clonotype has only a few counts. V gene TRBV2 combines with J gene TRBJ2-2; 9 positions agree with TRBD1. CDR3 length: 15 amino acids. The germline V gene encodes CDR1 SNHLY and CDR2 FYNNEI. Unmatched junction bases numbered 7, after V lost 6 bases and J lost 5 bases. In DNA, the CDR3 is TGTGCCAGCAGCCCTGACAGGGGGAGAACCGGGGAGCTGTTTTTT. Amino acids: CASSPDRGRTGELFF.

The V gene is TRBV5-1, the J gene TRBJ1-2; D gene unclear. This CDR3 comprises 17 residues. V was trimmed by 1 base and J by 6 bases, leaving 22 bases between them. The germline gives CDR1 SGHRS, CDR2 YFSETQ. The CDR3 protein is CASSLMERDVLRDGYTF. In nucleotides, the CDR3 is TGCGCCAGCAGCTTGATGGAAAGGGATGTATTGAGGGATGGCTACACCTTC.

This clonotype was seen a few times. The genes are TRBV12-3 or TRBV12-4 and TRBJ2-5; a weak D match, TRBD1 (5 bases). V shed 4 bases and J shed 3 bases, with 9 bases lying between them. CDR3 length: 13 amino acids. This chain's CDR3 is CASSSAGKETQYF. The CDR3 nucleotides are TGTGCCAGCAGTTCGGCAGGGAAAGAGACCCAGTACTTC.

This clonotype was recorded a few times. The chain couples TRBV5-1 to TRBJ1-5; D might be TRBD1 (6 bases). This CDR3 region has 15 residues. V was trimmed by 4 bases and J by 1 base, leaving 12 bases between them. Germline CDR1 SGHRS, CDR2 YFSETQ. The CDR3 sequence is CASSRTTGSNQPQHF. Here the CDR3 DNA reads TGCGCCAGCAGCCGAACGACAGGAAGCAATCAGCCCCAGCATTTT.

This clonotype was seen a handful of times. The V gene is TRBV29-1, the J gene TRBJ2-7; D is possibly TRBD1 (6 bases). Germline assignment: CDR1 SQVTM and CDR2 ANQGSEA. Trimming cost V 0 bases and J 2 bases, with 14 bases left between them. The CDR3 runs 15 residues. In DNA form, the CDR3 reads TGCAGCGTTGAAGAAGGATCAGGGGATCCCTACGAGCAGTACTTC. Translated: CSVEEGSGDPYEQYF.

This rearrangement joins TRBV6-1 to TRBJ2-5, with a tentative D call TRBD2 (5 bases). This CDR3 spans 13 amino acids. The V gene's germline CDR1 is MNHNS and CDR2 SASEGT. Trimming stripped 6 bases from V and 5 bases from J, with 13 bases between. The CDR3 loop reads CASSAGDSETQYF. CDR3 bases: TGTGCCAGCAGCGCCGGGGATTCGGAGACCCAGTACTTC.

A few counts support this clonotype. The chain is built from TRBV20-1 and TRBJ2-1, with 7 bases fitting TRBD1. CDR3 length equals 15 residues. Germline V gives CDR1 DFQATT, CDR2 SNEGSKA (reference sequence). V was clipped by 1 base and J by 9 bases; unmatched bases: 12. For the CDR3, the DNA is TGCAGTGCTAGAGTCTGGGGGACAGCGACAATTGAGCAGTTCTTC. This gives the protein CSARVWGTATIEQFF.

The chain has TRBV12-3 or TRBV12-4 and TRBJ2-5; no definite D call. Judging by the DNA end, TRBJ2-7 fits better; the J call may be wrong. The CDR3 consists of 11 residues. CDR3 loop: CASSLIHEQYF. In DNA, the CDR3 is TGTGCCAGCAGTTTAATCCACGAGCAGTACTTC.

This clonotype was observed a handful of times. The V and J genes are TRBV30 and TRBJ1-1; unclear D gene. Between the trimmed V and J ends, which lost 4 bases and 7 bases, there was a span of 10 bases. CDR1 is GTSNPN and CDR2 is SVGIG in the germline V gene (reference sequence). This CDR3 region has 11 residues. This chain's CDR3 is CAWNSKGEAFF. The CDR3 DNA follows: TGTGCCTGGAATTCAAAGGGTGAAGCTTTCTTT.

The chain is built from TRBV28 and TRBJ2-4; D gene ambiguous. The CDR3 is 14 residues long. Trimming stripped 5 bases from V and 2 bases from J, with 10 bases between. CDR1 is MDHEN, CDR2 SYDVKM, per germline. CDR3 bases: TGTGCCAGCAGTCGCACAGAAACCAAAAACATTCAGTACTTC. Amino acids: CASSRTETKNIQYF.

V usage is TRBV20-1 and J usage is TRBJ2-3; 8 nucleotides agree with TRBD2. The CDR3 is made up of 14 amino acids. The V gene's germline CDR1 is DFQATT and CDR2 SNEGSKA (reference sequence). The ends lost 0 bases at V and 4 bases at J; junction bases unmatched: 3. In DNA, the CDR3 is TGCAGTGCTAGAGAGGCGGGGGGCCCAGATACGCAGTATTTT. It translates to CSAREAGGPDTQYF.

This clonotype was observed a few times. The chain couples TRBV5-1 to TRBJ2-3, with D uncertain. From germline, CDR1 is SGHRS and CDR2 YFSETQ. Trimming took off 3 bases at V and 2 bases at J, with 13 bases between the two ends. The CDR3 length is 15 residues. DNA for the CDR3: TGCGCCAGCAGCTGGAAGCCTGGACCCACAGATACGCAGTATTTT. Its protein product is CASSWKPGPTDTQYF.

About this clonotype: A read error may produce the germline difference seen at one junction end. The DNA for the CDR3 is TGTGCCAGCAGCGTAGGACCCACTAGCGGGGGGGACCAAGAGACCCCGTACTTC. Translation gives CASSVGPTSGGDQETPYF. The V call is TRBV9, the J call TRBJ2-5; 13 bases map to TRBD2. The CDR3 has 18 residues. Germline CDR1 and CDR2: SGDLS and YYNGEE.

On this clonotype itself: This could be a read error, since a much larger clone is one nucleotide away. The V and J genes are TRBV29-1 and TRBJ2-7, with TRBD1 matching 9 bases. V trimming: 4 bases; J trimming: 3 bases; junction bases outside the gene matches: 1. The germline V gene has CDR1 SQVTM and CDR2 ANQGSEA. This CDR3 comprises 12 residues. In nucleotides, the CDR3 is TGCAGCGTTGTGGACAGGGGCTACGAGCAGTACTTC. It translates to CSVVDRGYEQYF.

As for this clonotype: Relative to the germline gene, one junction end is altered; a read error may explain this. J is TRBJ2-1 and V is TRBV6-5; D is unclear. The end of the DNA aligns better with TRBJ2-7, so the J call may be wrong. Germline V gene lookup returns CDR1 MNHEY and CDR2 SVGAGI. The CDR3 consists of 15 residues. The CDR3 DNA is TGTGCCAACAGTTACTCGAGACCAGGCTACAATGAGCAGTACTTC. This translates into CANSYSRPGYNEQYF.

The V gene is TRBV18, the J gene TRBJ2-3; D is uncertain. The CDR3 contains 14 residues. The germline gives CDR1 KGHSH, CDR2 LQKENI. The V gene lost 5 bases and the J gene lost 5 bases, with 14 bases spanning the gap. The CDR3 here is CASSVTGARDTQYF. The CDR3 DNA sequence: TGTGCCAGCTCAGTAACGGGCGCGAGAGATACGCAGTATTTT.

The CDR3 sequence is CASSFTGTHEQYF. DNA for the CDR3: TGTGCCAGCAGCTTCACAGGGACCCACGAGCAGTACTTC. The J gene is TRBJ2-7, the V gene TRBV5-6, with D maybe TRBD1 (6 bases). Trimming took 2 bases from V and 5 from J, leaving 11 bases between them. The CDR3 is made up of 13 amino acids. Per the germline V gene, CDR1 is SGHDT and CDR2 is YYEEEE.

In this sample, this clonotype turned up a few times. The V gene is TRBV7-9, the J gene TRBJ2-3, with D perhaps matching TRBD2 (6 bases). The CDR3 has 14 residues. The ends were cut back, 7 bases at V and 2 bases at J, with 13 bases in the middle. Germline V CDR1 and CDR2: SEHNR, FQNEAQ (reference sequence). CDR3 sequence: CASNDQDYTDTQYF. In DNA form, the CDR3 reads TGTGCCAGCAACGACCAGGACTACACAGATACGCAGTATTTT.

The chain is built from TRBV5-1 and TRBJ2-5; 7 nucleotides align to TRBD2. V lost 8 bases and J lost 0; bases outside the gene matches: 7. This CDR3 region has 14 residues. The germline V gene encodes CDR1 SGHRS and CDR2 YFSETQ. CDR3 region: CASKGTTYQETQYF. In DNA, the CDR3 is TGCGCCAGTAAAGGGACTACGTACCAAGAGACCCAGTACTTC.